The 15 T cell receptor beta chains reported below all come from one sample, sequenced in a study of T cell responses to AZD1222 COVID-19 vaccine. Some clones are missing from TCRdb's copy, which holds only in-frame ones; the method was immunoSEQ multiplex PCR. Of about 120,000 clones in the sample, roughly 90% were seen once. The input for sequencing was peripheral blood, taken on day 0 of AZD1222 vaccination. These receptor sequences come from an adult in good health.

The count of this clone is one. The chain couples TRBV28 to TRBJ2-7, with 7 bases aligning to TRBD2. CDR1 and CDR2 (germline): MDHEN, SYDVKM. Trimming at V came to 9 bases and at J to 4 bases, leaving 9 bases not matched to a gene. The CDR3 sequence is 13 residues long. In nucleotides, the CDR3 is TGTGCCAGTTTGGGTTCGGGACTATACGAGCAGTACTTC. It encodes CASLGSGLYEQYF.

The CDR3 DNA reads as TGCGCCAGCAGCAGAGCCAGGGGGACAAAGAACAATGAGCAGTTCTTC. Translating gives CASSRARGTKNNEQFF. The genes are TRBV5-1 and TRBJ2-1; 7 nucleotides align to TRBD1. Germline assignment: CDR1 SGHRS and CDR2 YFSETQ. The CDR3 is made up of 16 amino acids. The ends lost 4 bases at V and 5 bases at J; junction bases unmatched: 12.

This clone appeared once. The rearrangement uses TRBV6-5 and TRBJ1-5; 10 bases are shared with TRBD1. Germline-derived CDR1 and CDR2 are MNHEY and SVGAGI. V lost 8 bases and J lost 2; bases outside the gene matches: 6. The CDR3 extends over 15 amino acids. The CDR3 DNA follows: TGTGCCAGCGGGACAGGGGCTTTCCGCAATCAGCCCCAGCATTTT. Protein: CASGTGAFRNQPQHF.

The V call is TRBV25-1, the J call TRBJ1-4, with D perhaps matching TRBD1 (6 bases). The CDR3 totals 16 residues. The germline V gene encodes CDR1 MGHDK and CDR2 SYGVNS. Deletions cut 3 bases from V and 4 bases from J, with 15 bases between. Here the CDR3 DNA reads TGTGCCAGCAGTGATTCAGGGGTCGAGGGTAATGAAAAACTGTTTTTT. It translates to CASSDSGVEGNEKLFF. Looking up the rest from reference TRBV25-1 and TRBJ1-4 gives the full variable domain: EADIYQTPRYLVIGTGKKITLECSQTMGHDKMYWYQQDPGMELHLIHYSYGVNSTEKGDLSSESTVSRIRTEHFPLTLESARPSHTSQYLCASSDSGVEGNEKLFFGSGTQLSVL.

V usage is TRBV19 and J usage is TRBJ1-2; 7 positions agree with TRBD1. V shed 6 bases and J 2 bases; nucleotides not matched to a gene: 0. There are 12 residues in the CDR3. Germline lookup yields CDR1 LNHDA and CDR2 SQIVND (reference sequence). This CDR3 is CASRTGNYGYTF. DNA for the CDR3: TGTGCCAGTAGGACAGGGAACTATGGCTACACCTTC.

This chain uses TRBV6-5 with TRBJ1-5; D is unresolved. This CDR3 has 15 amino acids. Trimming cost V 7 bases and J 0 bases, with 13 bases left between them. Germline V lookup: CDR1 MNHEY, CDR2 SVGAGI. The CDR3 DNA is TGTGCCAGCAAAACGGACGGTCATAGCAATCAGCCCCAGCATTTT. Translating it yields CASKTDGHSNQPQHF.

The chain is built from TRBV7-2 and TRBJ1-3; D remains ambiguous. Trimming left V 0 bases short and J 0 bases short, with 6 bases between. This CDR3 is built from 15 residues. Per the germline V gene, CDR1 is SGHTA and CDR2 is FQGNSA. CDR3: CASSLALGSGNTIYF. DNA for the CDR3: TGTGCCAGCAGCTTAGCCCTGGGCTCTGGAAACACCATATATTTT.

The rearrangement joins TRBV18 to TRBJ1-1; D might be TRBD1 (6 bases). Per germline, CDR1 KGHSH and CDR2 LQKENI. This CDR3 has 13 residues. V was pared by 2 bases and J by 7 bases, with 11 bases between. The CDR3 here is CASSPRGSGEAFF. For the CDR3, the DNA is TGTGCCAGCTCACCAAGGGGGTCGGGTGAAGCTTTCTTT.

This chain joins TRBV5-1 and TRBJ1-1; 7 bases are a match to TRBD1. V shed 4 bases and J 0 bases; nucleotides not matched to a gene: 6. The germline CDR1 and CDR2 sequences are SGHRS and YFSETQ. This CDR3 region has 15 residues. The CDR3 spells CASSPQGPMNTEAFF. The CDR3 nucleotides are TGCGCCAGCAGCCCACAGGGGCCCATGAACACTGAAGCTTTCTTT. The full variable domain, its missing parts supplied by reference TRBV5-1 and TRBJ1-1, is KAGVTQTPRYLIKTRGQQVTLSCSPISGHRSVSWYQQTPGQGLQFLFEYFSETQRNKGNFPGRFSGRQFSNSRSEMNVSTLELGDSALYLCASSPQGPMNTEAFFGQGTRLTVV.

The rearrangement joins TRBV2 to TRBJ1-5; D gene ambiguous. V lost 6 bases, J lost 1 base, and 10 bases lay in between. The germline CDR1 and CDR2 sequences are SNHLY and FYNNEI. There are 14 residues in the CDR3. CDR3 amino acids: CASREPGSNQPQHF. The CDR3 DNA reads as TGTGCCAGCAGGGAGCCGGGGAGCAATCAGCCCCAGCATTTT.

J is TRBJ2-3 and V is TRBV6-1, with D possibly TRBD1 on 5 matching bases. CDR3 length: 17 amino acids. Germline values: CDR1 MNHNS, CDR2 SASEGT. Trimming shortened V by 2 bases and J by 4 bases, and 19 bases separated the two germline ends. CDR3 nucleotides: TGTGCCAGCAGTGAATCTGCCTTGGACATCCTTGCAGATACGCAGTATTTT. Its protein product is CASSESALDILADTQYF.

J is TRBJ2-2 and V is TRBV19; TRBD1 agrees at 8 bases. V lost 3 bases to trimming and J lost 4 bases; unmatched junction nucleotides: 1. The CDR3 is 14 residues long. CDR1 is LNHDA, CDR2 SQIVND, per germline (reference sequence). CDR3 sequence reads: CASSMTGATGELFF. The DNA of the CDR3 is TGTGCCAGTAGTATGACAGGGGCCACCGGGGAGCTGTTTTTT.

The J gene is TRBJ1-1, the V gene TRBV29-1, with 8 bases matching TRBD1. CDR1 SQVTM and CDR2 ANQGSEA come from the germline V gene. Trimming at V came to 7 bases and at J to 0 bases, leaving 4 bases not matched to a gene. This CDR3 is 13 amino acids long. The CDR3 spells CSAGTGMNTEAFF. CDR3 nucleotides: TGCAGCGCTGGGACAGGAATGAACACTGAAGCTTTCTTT.

This rearrangement joins TRBV7-9 to TRBJ1-2; D not resolved. V was trimmed by 5 bases and J by 5 bases, leaving 12 bases between them. This CDR3 comprises 13 residues. Germline V gene sequence: CDR1 SEHNR, CDR2 FQNEAQ (reference sequence). This chain's CDR3 is CASSTGGRYGYTF. The CDR3 nucleotides are TGTGCCAGCAGCACCGGAGGGCGGTATGGCTACACCTTC.

This rearrangement joins TRBV4-1 to TRBJ2-7, with TRBD1 identical over 7 bases. Looked up from germline, CDR1 is MGHRA and CDR2 is YSYEKL. The CDR3 contains 14 residues. The ends lost 3 bases at V and 4 bases at J; junction bases unmatched: 6. This chain's CDR3 is CASSQRDRLYEQYF. The CDR3 DNA reads as TGCGCCAGCAGCCAGAGGGACAGACTTTACGAGCAGTACTTC.